This TCR beta chain was sequenced during a study of cytomegalovirus exposure and HLA in healthy donors. General observations from the study: TCR clusters originating in the first cohort tended to co-occur in the roughly 110 validation repertoires, according to a later analysis.

Libraries were prepared by immunoSEQ multiplex PCR; TCRdb keeps only in-frame clonotypes and omits some of them. The sample carries some 170,000 clones, roughly 84% recorded once. Details on this clone: What it binds is not known.

The J segment lost 10 bases and the V segment lost 4 bases, leaving 10 bases of the junction unmatched. Germline lookup yields CDR1 SNHLY and CDR2 FYNNEI. The CDR3 totals 15 residues. The chain joins TRBV2 to TRBJ2-5, with 12 positions matching TRBD2. The sequence was obtained from a man aged 30 to 45 in good health and CMV-seropositive. Sequences were obtained from PBMCs. CDR3 DNA: TGTGCCAGCAGTGGGGCTAGCGGGAGGGCCCGAGGCCAGTACTTC. Its protein is CASSGASGRARGQYF. The full variable domain, rest sourced from reference TRBV2 and TRBJ2-5, is EPEVTQTPSHQVTQMGQEVILRCVPISNHLYFYWYRQILGQKVEFLVSFYNNEISEKSEIFDDQFSVERPDGSNFTLKIRSTKLEDSAMYFCASSGASGRARGQYFGPGTRLLVL.